Each of the 27 T cell receptor beta chains below was sequenced from the same sample in a study of T cell responses to AZD1222 COVID-19 vaccine (dated by TCRdb to about 2021). The time point label of this sample denotes: baseline before first vaccination. The treatment or condition label of this sample denotes: meningococcal conjugate vaccine given as trial control. Library prep was done by the immunoSEQ multiplex PCR assay. TCRdb holds this immuneACCESS table with in-frame rearrangements only. Some clones are missing; in checked studies, unresolved V genes explain under half, and the rest has no known cause. The sample records 120,000 or so clones, roughly 90% of which are singletons. The top ten hold more than 9.5% of the sample. Sequencing used peripheral blood, obtained on day 0 of MenACWY control vaccination. The receptors originated from an adult in good health.

This clone was seen a handful of times. The chain links TRBV2 to TRBJ2-7, with D perhaps being TRBD1 or TRBD2 (5 bases each). There are 15 residues in the CDR3. The germline CDR1 and CDR2 sequences are SNHLY and FYNNEI. V lost 4 bases and J 6 bases, leaving 19 bases between the germline ends. CDR3 nucleotides: TGTGCCAGCAGTGGGTGGGACCCCGATAAATCCGAGCAGTACTTC. It specifies CASSGWDPDKSEQYF. The entire variable domain, with the rest obtained from reference TRBV2 and TRBJ2-7, is as follows: EPEVTQTPSHQVTQMGQEVILRCVPISNHLYFYWYRQILGQKVEFLVSFYNNEISEKSEIFDDQFSVERPDGSNFTLKIRSTKLEDSAMYFCASSGWDPDKSEQYFGPGTRLTVT.

The chain joins TRBV3-1 (or the pseudogene TRBV3-2) to TRBJ1-6; D not resolved. Germline lookup yields CDR1 LGHDT and CDR2 YNNKEL (reference sequence). Trimming removed 7 bases from V and 0 bases from J, with 7 bases in between. This CDR3 is 14 amino acids long. The CDR3 loop reads CASTGSSYNSPLHF. In DNA, the CDR3 is TGTGCCAGCACCGGGAGCTCCTATAATTCACCCCTCCACTTT.

This clone was counted a few times. J is TRBJ2-4 and V is TRBV11-2; the match to TRBD2 covers 14 bases. Per germline, CDR1 SGHAT and CDR2 FQNNGV. The CDR3 covers 18 residues. V lost 4 bases, J lost 3 bases, and 8 bases stayed unmatched. This CDR3 reads CASSSTSGRAVGKNIQYF. In DNA form, the CDR3 reads TGTGCCAGCAGCTCGACTAGCGGGAGGGCCGTTGGCAAAAACATTCAGTACTTC.

The rearrangement links TRBV12-3 or TRBV12-4 to TRBJ2-7; 7 nucleotides line up with TRBD2. The V segment lost 1 base and the J segment 6 bases; nucleotides outside the gene matches: 0. The CDR3 consists of 12 residues. For the CDR3, the DNA is TGTGCCAGCAGTTTAGGCGGGAGCGAGCAGTACTTC. It is translated as CASSLGGSEQYF.

The chain uses TRBV29-1 and TRBJ1-2, with 9 positions matching TRBD1. V lost 7 bases to trimming and J lost 4 bases; unmatched junction nucleotides: 10. The CDR3 runs to 14 residues. CDR1 and CDR2 (germline): SQVTM, ANQGSEA. The CDR3 DNA sequence: TGCAGCGCCACAGGGGGACAGGGCGGCTATGGCTACACCTTC. Its protein product is CSATGGQGGYGYTF. The entire variable domain, with the rest obtained from reference TRBV29-1 and TRBJ1-2, is as follows: SAVISQKPSRDICQRGTSLTIQCQVDSQVTMMFWYRQQPGQSLTLIATANQGSEATYESGFVIDKFPISRPNLTFSTLTVSNMSPEDSSIYLCSATGGQGGYGYTFGSGTRLTVV.

V usage is TRBV9 and J usage is TRBJ2-7, with unresolved D. The CDR3 length is 13 residues. Germline V gives CDR1 SGDLS, CDR2 YYNGEE. V shed 2 bases and J shed 5 bases, with 11 bases lying between them. CDR3 nucleotides: TGTGCCAGCAGCGTTCAAGTGTCCGACGAGCAGTACTTC. This sequence encodes CASSVQVSDEQYF.

This clone appeared a single time. The chain uses TRBV6-5 and TRBJ2-4; 9 bases are a match to TRBD1. Trimming took 8 bases from V and 0 from J; bases not matched to a gene: 5. CDR3 length: 15 amino acids. Per germline, CDR1 MNHEY and CDR2 SVGAGI. CDR3 bases: TGTGCCAGCCAAGGACAGGGGCTAGCCAAAAACATTCAGTACTTC. It translates to CASQGQGLAKNIQYF.

V is TRBV4-1 and J is TRBJ1-1; D might be TRBD1 (5 bases). V was shortened by 1 base and J by 4 bases, with 10 bases between the two germline ends. CDR1 MGHRA and CDR2 YSYEKL come from the germline V gene. This CDR3 spans 14 amino acids. The CDR3 spells CASSQAGSSTEAFF. Here the CDR3 DNA reads TGCGCCAGCAGCCAAGCAGGGTCTTCCACTGAAGCTTTCTTT.

This chain uses TRBV7-9 with TRBJ1-2, with a weak D call TRBD1 (6 bases). Deletions cut 2 bases from V and 3 bases from J, with 10 bases between. Germline CDR1 is SEHNR and CDR2 is FQNEAQ (reference sequence). The CDR3 length is 14 residues. Here the CDR3 DNA reads TGTGCCAGCAGCTTAACACAGGGACACTATGGCTACACCTTC. This codes for CASSLTQGHYGYTF.

The chain recombines TRBV7-2 with TRBJ1-2; D is ambiguous. Germline V gives CDR1 SGHTA, CDR2 FQGNSA. The CDR3 consists of 15 residues. Deletions cut 1 base from V and 3 bases from J, with 12 bases between. The CDR3 region has the DNA TGTGCCAGCAGCTTAGACCCGGGTATGGACTATGGCTACACCTTC. It translates to CASSLDPGMDYGYTF.

This clone came up once. This chain joins TRBV9 and TRBJ1-2; D ambiguous. The V gene's germline CDR1 is SGDLS and CDR2 YYNGEE. The germline V and J ends were trimmed by 2 bases and 8 bases, with 13 bases remaining between them. This CDR3 contains 13 residues. DNA of the CDR3: TGTGCCAGCAGCGTTTCCTGGAGCGGAGGCTACACCTTC. It is translated as CASSVSWSGGYTF.

The DNA for the CDR3 is TGTGCCACCAGTGATACGGGACTCTTCAATGAGCAGTTCTTC. Its protein product is CATSDTGLFNEQFF. This chain joins TRBV24-1 and TRBJ2-1; D possibly corresponds to TRBD2 (6 bases). Germline values: CDR1 KGHDR, CDR2 SFDVKD. V lost 3 bases and J lost 6, with 11 bases in between. This CDR3 region has 14 residues.

The rearrangement links TRBV19 to TRBJ1-5, with D unresolved. The CDR3 loop spans 15 amino acids. CDR1 and CDR2 (germline): LNHDA, SQIVND (reference sequence). V lost 2 bases, J lost 0 bases, and 8 bases lay in between. The chain's CDR3 is CASSITMDSNQPQHF. DNA of the CDR3: TGTGCCAGTAGTATAACAATGGATAGCAATCAGCCCCAGCATTTT.

The V gene is TRBV7-9, the J gene TRBJ1-2; a weak D match, TRBD1 (5 bases). The CDR3 totals 15 residues. V lost 5 bases and J lost 7, with 20 bases in between. Looked up from germline, CDR1 is SEHNR and CDR2 is FQNEAQ (reference sequence). In DNA form, the CDR3 reads TGTGCCAGCAGCCAGATAACGGCAGGGCGGGGTGGCTACACCTTC. Its translation: CASSQITAGRGGYTF.

This sequence joins TRBV11-3 and TRBJ2-1, with D perhaps TRBD2 (6 bases). Germline CDR1 and CDR2: SGHNT and YENEEA. This CDR3 is built from 14 residues. V was pared by 8 bases and J by 4 bases, with 15 bases between. The CDR3 DNA follows: TGTGCCAGCTCTGCGGGACCGGCGTACAATGAGCAGTTCTTC. It translates to CASSAGPAYNEQFF.

This clone came up once. The chain is built from TRBV5-1 and TRBJ2-7; D may be TRBD1 (7 bases). Looked up from germline, CDR1 is SGHRS and CDR2 is YFSETQ. The CDR3 runs 13 residues. The V and J ends lost 4 bases and 6 bases respectively, with 14 bases between them. The CDR3: CASSPVQGGEQYF. The DNA for the CDR3 is TGCGCCAGCAGCCCGGTCCAGGGGGGCGAGCAGTACTTC.

This chain connects TRBV4-1 to TRBJ1-1, with TRBD1 identical over 7 bases. This CDR3 is 14 amino acids long. Germline V gene lookup returns CDR1 MGHRA and CDR2 YSYEKL. Germline trimming cut 4 bases from V and 6 bases from J; bases unmatched to any gene: 8. The CDR3 DNA reads TGCGCCAGCAGCCCGACAGGGAGGGGCCCTGAAGCTTTCTTT. This gives the protein CASSPTGRGPEAFF.

The genes are TRBV30 and TRBJ1-3; no reliable D call. This CDR3 region has 13 residues. Deletions cut 2 bases from V and 0 bases from J, with 5 bases between. CDR1 is GTSNPN, CDR2 SVGIG, per germline (reference sequence). The CDR3 is CAWSLNSGNTIYF. CDR3 DNA sequence: TGTGCCTGGAGTTTGAACTCTGGAAACACCATATATTTT.

The chain joins TRBV5-1 to TRBJ2-5, with 7 positions matching TRBD2. Germline values: CDR1 SGHRS, CDR2 YFSETQ. Trimming at V came to 4 bases and at J to 5 bases, leaving 11 bases not matched to a gene. The CDR3 runs 15 residues. DNA for the CDR3: TGCGCCAGCAGCCCGGGCGGCGGGAGCCGGGAGACCCAGTACTTC. It is translated as CASSPGGGSRETQYF.

This rearrangement joins TRBV6-1 to TRBJ1-2, with 9 bases fitting TRBD1. Germline V gene data show CDR1 as MNHNS and CDR2 as SASEGT. This CDR3 has 15 amino acids. Unmatched junction bases numbered 4, after V lost 0 bases and J lost 5 bases. CDR3 DNA: TGTGCCAGCAGTGAAGCGCAACAGGGGGCATATGGCTACACCTTC. Amino acid sequence: CASSEAQQGAYGYTF.

This chain uses TRBV4-2 with TRBJ2-2, with TRBD1 matching over 7 bases. CDR3 length equals 17 residues. CDR1 is LGHNA and CDR2 is YNFKEQ in the germline V gene. The trim removed 2 bases at V and 7 bases at J, leaving 13 bases unmatched. The CDR3 sequence is CASSQLRSDRHNGELFF. For the CDR3, the DNA is TGTGCCAGCAGCCAACTAAGGTCGGACAGGCATAACGGGGAGCTGTTTTTT.

This chain uses TRBV7-9 with TRBJ2-7, with D unresolved. The germline V gene encodes CDR1 SEHNR and CDR2 FQNEAQ (reference sequence). Trimming took off 1 base at V and 4 bases at J, with 5 bases between the two ends. This CDR3 is built from 12 residues. The CDR3 DNA reads as TGTGCCAGCAGCTTAGGAGTTTACGAGCAGTACTTC. Protein product: CASSLGVYEQYF.

The rearrangement links TRBV19 to TRBJ1-1, with D unresolved. The CDR3 sequence is 13 residues long. CDR1 is LNHDA, CDR2 SQIVND, per germline (reference sequence). Between the trimmed V and J ends, which lost 5 bases and 6 bases, there was a span of 13 bases. In DNA, the CDR3 is TGTGCCAGTAGTTTTACAAAAACCTCTGAAGCTTTCTTT. This encodes CASSFTKTSEAFF.

The V call is TRBV7-3, the J call TRBJ2-1, with D possibly TRBD2 on 5 matching bases. V was shortened by 1 base and J by 4 bases, with 14 bases between the two germline ends. The CDR3 sequence is 16 residues long. Per the germline V gene, CDR1 is SGHTA and CDR2 is FQGTGA. The CDR3 sequence: CASSLKGRAIYNEQFF. CDR3 in DNA: TGTGCCAGCAGCTTAAAAGGGCGGGCTATTTACAATGAGCAGTTCTTC. Full variable domain (remainder filled in from reference TRBV7-3 and TRBJ2-1): GAGVSQTPSNKVTEKGKYVELRCDPISGHTALYWYRQSLGQGPEFLIYFQGTGAADDSGLPNDRFFAVRPEGSVSTLKIQRTERGDSAVYLCASSLKGRAIYNEQFFGPGTRLTVL.

V gene TRBV18 combines with J gene TRBJ1-1; D might be TRBD1 (5 bases). The germline CDR1 and CDR2 sequences are KGHSH and LQKENI. This CDR3 has 13 amino acids. The V end lost 5 bases, the J end lost 8 bases, and 15 bases lay between the germline ends. In DNA form, the CDR3 reads TGTGCCAGCTCAGATACAGGTGGGACCGAAGCTTTCTTT. The encoded protein is CASSDTGGTEAFF.

The J gene is TRBJ1-2, the V gene TRBV12-3 or TRBV12-4, with D possibly matching TRBD1 (6 bases). The CDR3 runs to 13 residues. V shed 6 bases and J shed 4 bases, with 12 bases lying between them. The CDR3 spells CASRPTGIYGYTF. The CDR3 DNA is TGTGCCAGCAGACCTACAGGGATCTATGGCTACACCTTC.

The chain joins TRBV6-5 to TRBJ1-2, with no clear D. There are 14 residues in the CDR3. The germline gives CDR1 MNHEY, CDR2 SVGAGI. The V and J ends lost 3 bases and 8 bases respectively, with 16 bases between them. The CDR3 region is CASSYGRRLGGYTF. The CDR3 DNA sequence: TGTGCCAGCAGTTATGGCAGACGATTAGGCGGCTACACCTTC.